This T cell receptor beta chain was documented in a study of T-cell memory formation after mild COVID-19. Study at large: There were largely donor-specific TCR clusters. Overall study findings and caveats: CD4+ contracting clones lay mainly in CM and EM, CD8+ ones in EMRA. The study detected some responding clones in pre-infection memory, suggesting cross-reactive memory joined. Later expanders leaned toward CD4+, whereas clones contracting from day 15 to 85 were balanced CD4/CD8.

This clonotype was counted only a few times. Its antigen remains unknown. MiXCR, applied by TCRdb to the 5' RACE reads, yields one record per CDR3 protein. The table has 95,000 to 110,000 distinct CDR3 sequences, 13% to 15% seen once; the top ten hold around 40%. Germline-derived CDR1 and CDR2 are LGHNA and YSLEER. The CDR3 has 15 amino acids. V lost 0 bases to trimming and J lost 6 bases, with 12 bases between them. The rearrangement joins TRBV4-3 to TRBJ1-5; D is ambiguous. This sequence was found in a man aged 18 to 30 who had mild COVID-19 (a few samples of this study predate the infection). Cell type and time point are not known. Material: PBMCs or a T cell subset sorted from them (not recorded which). CDR3 in DNA: TGCGCCAGCAGCCAAGATCTTGAGCGGGTTCAGCCCCAGCATTTT. The encoded protein is CASSQDLERVQPQHF.